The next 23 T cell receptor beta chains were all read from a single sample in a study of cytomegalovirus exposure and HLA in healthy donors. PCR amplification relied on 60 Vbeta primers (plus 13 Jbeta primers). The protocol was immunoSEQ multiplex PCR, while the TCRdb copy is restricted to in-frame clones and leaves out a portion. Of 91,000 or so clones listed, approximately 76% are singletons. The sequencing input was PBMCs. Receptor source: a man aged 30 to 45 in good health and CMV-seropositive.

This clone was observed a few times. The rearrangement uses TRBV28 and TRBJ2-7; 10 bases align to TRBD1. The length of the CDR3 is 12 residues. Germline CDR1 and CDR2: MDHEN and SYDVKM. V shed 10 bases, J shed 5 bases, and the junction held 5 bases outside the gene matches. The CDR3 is CATLGQGNEQYF. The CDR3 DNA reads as TGTGCCACCTTGGGACAGGGGAACGAGCAGTACTTC.

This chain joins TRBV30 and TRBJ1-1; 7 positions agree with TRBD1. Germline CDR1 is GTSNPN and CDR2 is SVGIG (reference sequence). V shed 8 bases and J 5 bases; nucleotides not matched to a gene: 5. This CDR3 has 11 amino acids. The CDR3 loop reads CARGRGTEAFF. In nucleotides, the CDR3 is TGTGCCAGGGGGCGAGGGACTGAAGCTTTCTTT. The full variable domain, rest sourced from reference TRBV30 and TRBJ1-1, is SQTIHQWPATLVQPVGSPLSLECTVEGTSNPNLYWYRQAAGRGLQLLFYSVGIGQISSEVPQNLSASRPQDRQFILSSKKLLLSDSGFYLCARGRGTEAFFGQGTRLTVV.

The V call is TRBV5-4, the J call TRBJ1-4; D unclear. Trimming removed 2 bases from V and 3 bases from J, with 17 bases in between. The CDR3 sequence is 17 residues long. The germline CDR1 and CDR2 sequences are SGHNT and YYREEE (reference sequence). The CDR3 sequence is CASSLVGGTQANEKLFF. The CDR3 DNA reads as TGTGCCAGCAGCTTAGTAGGCGGTACCCAAGCTAATGAAAAACTGTTTTTT.

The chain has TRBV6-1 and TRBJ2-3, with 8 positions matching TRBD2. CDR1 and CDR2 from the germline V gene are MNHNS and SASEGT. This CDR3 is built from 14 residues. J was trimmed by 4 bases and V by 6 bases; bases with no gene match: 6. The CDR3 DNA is TGTGCCAGCAGGACGGGGGGGAGGCCAGATACGCAGTATTTT. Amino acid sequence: CASRTGGRPDTQYF.

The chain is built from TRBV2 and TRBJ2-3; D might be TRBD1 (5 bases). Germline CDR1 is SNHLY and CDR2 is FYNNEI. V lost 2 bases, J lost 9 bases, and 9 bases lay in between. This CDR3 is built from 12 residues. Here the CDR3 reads CASSERRGTQYF. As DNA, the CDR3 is TGTGCCAGCAGTGAACGTAGGGGAACGCAGTATTTT.

CDR3 sequence (DNA): TGTGCTAGTGGTTTGCCTCCGGGACAGGGGCTCTCTGGAAACACCATATATTTT. Amino acid sequence: CASGLPPGQGLSGNTIYF. This chain links TRBV12-5 with TRBJ1-3, with 10 bases aligning to TRBD1. Germline CDR1 reads LGHNT; CDR2 reads FRNRAP. CDR3 length equals 18 residues. The V gene end was trimmed by 2 bases and the J gene end by 0 bases; junction bases not matched to a gene: 7.

CDR3 DNA sequence: TGTGCCTGGACCCCTTCGACAGTCTACTACGAGCAGTACTTC. Its translation is CAWTPSTVYYEQYF. The chain is built from TRBV30 and TRBJ2-5, with D perhaps matching TRBD1 (5 bases). The end of the DNA is better explained by TRBJ2-7, so the J call may be wrong. CDR1 and CDR2 (germline): GTSNPN, SVGIG (reference sequence). CDR3 length: 14 amino acids.

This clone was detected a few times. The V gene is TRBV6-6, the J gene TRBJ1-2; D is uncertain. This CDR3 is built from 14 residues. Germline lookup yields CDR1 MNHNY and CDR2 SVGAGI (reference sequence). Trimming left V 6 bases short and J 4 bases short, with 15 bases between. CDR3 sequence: CASSSTSPGYGYTF. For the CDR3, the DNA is TGTGCCAGCAGCTCTACTTCCCCGGGCTATGGCTACACCTTC.

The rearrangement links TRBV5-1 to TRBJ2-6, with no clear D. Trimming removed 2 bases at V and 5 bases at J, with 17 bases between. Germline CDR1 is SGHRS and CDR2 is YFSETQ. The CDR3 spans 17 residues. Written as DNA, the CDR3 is TGCGCCAGCAGCTTCCTGGGCCAGACCAGTCGGGCCAACGTCCTGACTTTC. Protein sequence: CASSFLGQTSRANVLTF.

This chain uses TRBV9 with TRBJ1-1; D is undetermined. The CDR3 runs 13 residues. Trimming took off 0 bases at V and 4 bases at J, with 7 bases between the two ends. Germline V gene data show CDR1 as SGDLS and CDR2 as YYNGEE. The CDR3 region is CASSVGGLTEAFF. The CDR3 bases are TGTGCCAGCAGCGTAGGTGGCCTCACTGAAGCTTTCTTT. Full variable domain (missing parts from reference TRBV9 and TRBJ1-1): DSGVTQTPKHLITATGQRVTLRCSPRSGDLSVYWYQQSLDQGLQFLIQYYNGEERAKGNILERFSAQQFPDLHSELNLSSLELGDSALYFCASSVGGLTEAFFGQGTRLTVV.

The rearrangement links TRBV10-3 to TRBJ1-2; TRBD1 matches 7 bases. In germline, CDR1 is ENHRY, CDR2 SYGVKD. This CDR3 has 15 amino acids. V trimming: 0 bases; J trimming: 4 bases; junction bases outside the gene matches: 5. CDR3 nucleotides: TGTGCCATCAGTGAGTCGAAGGGACAGATCTATGGCTACACCTTC. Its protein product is CAISESKGQIYGYTF.

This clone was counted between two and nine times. The CDR3 protein is CASSPRTSGHNEQFF. CDR3 in DNA: TGCGCCAGCAGCCCCCGGACTAGCGGCCACAATGAGCAGTTCTTC. The genes are TRBV5-1 and TRBJ2-1, with TRBD2 matching 10 bases. V lost 4 bases to trimming and J lost 5 bases; unmatched junction nucleotides: 6. Germline V gives CDR1 SGHRS, CDR2 YFSETQ. This CDR3 comprises 15 residues.

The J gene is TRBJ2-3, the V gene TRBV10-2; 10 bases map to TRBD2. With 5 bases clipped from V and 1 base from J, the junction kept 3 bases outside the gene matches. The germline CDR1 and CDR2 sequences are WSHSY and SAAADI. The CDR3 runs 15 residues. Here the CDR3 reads CASSRGLAGTDTQYF. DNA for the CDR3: TGCGCCAGCAGTAGAGGACTAGCGGGCACAGATACGCAGTATTTT.

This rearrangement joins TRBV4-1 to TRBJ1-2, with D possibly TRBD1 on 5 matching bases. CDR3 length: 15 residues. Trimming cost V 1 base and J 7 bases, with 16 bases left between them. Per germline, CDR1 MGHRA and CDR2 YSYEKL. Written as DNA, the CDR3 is TGCGCCAGCAGCCAAGTAGACGGGAGCCAGGGTGGCTACACCTTC. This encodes CASSQVDGSQGGYTF.

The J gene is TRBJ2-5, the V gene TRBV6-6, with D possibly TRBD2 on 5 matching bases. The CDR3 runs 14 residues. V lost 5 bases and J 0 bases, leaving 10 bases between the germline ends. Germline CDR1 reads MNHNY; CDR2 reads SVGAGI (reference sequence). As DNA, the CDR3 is TGTGCCAGCAGTAAGGGAGACTACCAAGAGACCCAGTACTTC. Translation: CASSKGDYQETQYF.

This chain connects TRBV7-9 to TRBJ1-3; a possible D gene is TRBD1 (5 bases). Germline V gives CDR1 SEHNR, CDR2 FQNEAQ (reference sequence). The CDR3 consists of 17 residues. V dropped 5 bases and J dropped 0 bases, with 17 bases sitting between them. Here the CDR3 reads CASSPAGGPGSGNTIYF. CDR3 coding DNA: TGTGCCAGCAGCCCAGCCGGGGGACCGGGCTCTGGAAACACCATATATTTT.

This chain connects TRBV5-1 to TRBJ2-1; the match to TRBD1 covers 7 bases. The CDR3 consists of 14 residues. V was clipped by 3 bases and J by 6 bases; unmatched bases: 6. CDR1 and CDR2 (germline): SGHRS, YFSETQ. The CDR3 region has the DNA TGCGCCAGCAGCTCGCTAACAGGGGTCAATGAGCAGTTCTTC. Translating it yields CASSSLTGVNEQFF.

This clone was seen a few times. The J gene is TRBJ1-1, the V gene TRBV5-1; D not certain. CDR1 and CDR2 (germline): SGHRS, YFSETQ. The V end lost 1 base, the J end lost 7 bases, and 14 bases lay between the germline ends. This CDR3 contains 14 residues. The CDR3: CASSLNTVGSEAFF. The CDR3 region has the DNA TGCGCCAGCAGCTTGAATACCGTGGGGAGTGAAGCTTTCTTT.

CDR3 in amino acids: CASSPNWGAGELFF. The DNA for the CDR3 is TGTGCCAGCAGCCCAAATTGGGGAGCCGGGGAGCTGTTTTTT. This chain uses TRBV11-3 with TRBJ2-2; D possibly corresponds to TRBD2 (5 bases). CDR1 is SGHNT and CDR2 is YENEEA in the germline V gene. The CDR3 runs 14 residues. The germline V and J ends were trimmed by 5 bases and 6 bases, with 13 bases remaining between them.

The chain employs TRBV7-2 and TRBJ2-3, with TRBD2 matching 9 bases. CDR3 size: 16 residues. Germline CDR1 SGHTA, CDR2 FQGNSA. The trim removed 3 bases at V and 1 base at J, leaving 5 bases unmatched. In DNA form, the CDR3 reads TGTGCCAGCAGCTTGGGGCGGGGGGGACGCACAGATACGCAGTATTTT. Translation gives CASSLGRGGRTDTQYF. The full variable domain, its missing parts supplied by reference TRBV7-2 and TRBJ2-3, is GAGVSQSPSNKVTEKGKDVELRCDPISGHTALYWYRQSLGQGLEFLIYFQGNSAPDKSGLPSDRFSAERTGGSVSTLTIQRTQQEDSAVYLCASSLGRGGRTDTQYFGPGTRLTVL.

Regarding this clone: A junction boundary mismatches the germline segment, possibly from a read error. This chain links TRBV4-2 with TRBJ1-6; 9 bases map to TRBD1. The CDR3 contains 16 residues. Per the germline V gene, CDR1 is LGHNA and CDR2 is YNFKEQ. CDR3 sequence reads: CASSQEKTGGNSPPHF. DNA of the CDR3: TGTGCCAGCAGCCAGGAGAAGACAGGGGGAAATTCACCCCCCCACTTT.

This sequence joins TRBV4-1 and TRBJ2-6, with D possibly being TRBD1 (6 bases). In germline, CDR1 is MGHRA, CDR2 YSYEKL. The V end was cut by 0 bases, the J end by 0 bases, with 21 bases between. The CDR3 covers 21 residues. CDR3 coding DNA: TGCGCCAGCAGCCAAGATCTTTCCTTCGGACAGCCCGGCTCTGGGGCCAACGTCCTGACTTTC. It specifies CASSQDLSFGQPGSGANVLTF.

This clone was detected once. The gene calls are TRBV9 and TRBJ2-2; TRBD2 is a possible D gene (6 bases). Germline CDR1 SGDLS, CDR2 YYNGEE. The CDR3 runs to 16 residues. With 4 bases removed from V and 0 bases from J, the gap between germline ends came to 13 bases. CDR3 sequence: CASSPMGEANTGELFF. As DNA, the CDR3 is TGTGCCAGCAGCCCGATGGGGGAGGCGAACACCGGGGAGCTGTTTTTT.